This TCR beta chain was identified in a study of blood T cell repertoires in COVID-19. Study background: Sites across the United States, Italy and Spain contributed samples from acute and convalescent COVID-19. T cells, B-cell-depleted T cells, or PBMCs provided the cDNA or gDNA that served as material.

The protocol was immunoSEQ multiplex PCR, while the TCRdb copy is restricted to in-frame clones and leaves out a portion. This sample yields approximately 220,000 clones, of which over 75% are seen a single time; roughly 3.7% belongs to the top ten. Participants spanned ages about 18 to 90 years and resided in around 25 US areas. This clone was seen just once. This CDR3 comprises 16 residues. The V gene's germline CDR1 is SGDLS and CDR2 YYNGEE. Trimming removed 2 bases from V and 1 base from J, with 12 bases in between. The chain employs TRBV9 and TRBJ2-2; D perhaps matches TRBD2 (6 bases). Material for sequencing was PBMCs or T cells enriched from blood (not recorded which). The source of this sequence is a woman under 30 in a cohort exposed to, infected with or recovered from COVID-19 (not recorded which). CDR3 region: CASSVSGRRNTGELFF. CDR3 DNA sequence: TGTGCCAGCAGCGTCTCAGGGAGGAGGAACACCGGGGAGCTGTTTTTT.